This T cell receptor (beta chain) appears in the sequencing data of a study of STAT5B mutations in CD4+ large granular lymphocyte leukemia. In the study overall: The CDR3 'QG' motif was associated with a particular HLA allele among healthy donors.

Study-wide findings and caveats: TRBV06-family usage was enriched in top patient clones (8/27) versus controls (2/35). Patient CD4-sorted repertoires looked more clonal than healthy CD4+ repertoires, even without putative leukemic clones.

A remark on this clone: The antigen is unknown.

The germline V and J ends were trimmed by 5 bases and 6 bases, with 10 bases remaining between them. Germline CDR1 GTSNPN, CDR2 SVGIG (reference sequence). The CDR3 covers 12 residues. The survey-level immunoSEQ assay was used. Some clones are missing from TCRdb's copy, which holds only in-frame ones; the method was immunoSEQ multiplex PCR. The sample yields some 29,000 clones, approximately 80% seen once. V is TRBV30 and J is TRBJ2-2; D remains ambiguous. This receptor was identified in a human donor in good health. Sequencing was performed on CD4+ T cells from blood buffy coats. CDR3 coding DNA: TGTGCCTGGGGGATGCCGCCCGGGGAGCTGTTTTTT. Residues: CAWGMPPGELFF.